The rows below give T cell receptor beta chains drawn from one sample of a study of blood T cell repertoires in COVID-19. Sequencing was performed with immunoSEQ multiplex PCR; in TCRdb, only in-frame clones are kept and a portion is missing. The sample lists tens of thousands of clones; about 90% were seen once. Sequences were obtained from peripheral blood. Receptors were obtained from a man aged 45-60 years with acute or convalescent COVID-19. Each CDR3 is given with its conserved first and last residue. The D gene is left open where the match is weak. The size field is filled for only some rows; it gives once, few, many or a size class.

d_gene	abundance	j_gene	v_gene	CDR3aa	CDR3nt
NA	few	TRBJ2-7	TRBV6-5	CASRQGYEQYF	TGTGCCAGCAGACAGGGTTACGAGCAGTACTTC
TRBD1	NA	TRBJ1-2	TRBV25-1	CASSEGTGLTYGYTF	TGTGCCAGCAGTGAGGGGACAGGGCTGACCTATGGCTACACCTTC
NA	NA	TRBJ2-3	TRBV7-2	CASSLMGGHTQYF	TGTGCCAGCAGCTTAATGGGGGGACATACGCAGTATTTT
NA	NA	TRBJ2-7	TRBV5-1	CASTYLSEQYF	TGCGCCAGCACATACCTTAGCGAGCAGTACTTC
NA	NA	TRBJ2-7	TRBV19	CASSTPLGGAGSYEQYF	TGTGCCAGTAGTACCCCCCTTGGGGGGGCCGGTTCCTACGAGCAGTACTTC
NA	NA	TRBJ2-6	TRBV19	CASSIRVQGRPGANVLTF	TGTGCCAGTAGTATTCGGGTCCAGGGTAGGCCTGGGGCCAACGTCCTGACTTTC
TRBD2	NA	TRBJ2-4	TRBV29-1	CSVPGTSGAKNIQYF	TGCAGCGTCCCCGGGACTAGCGGGGCCAAAAACATTCAGTACTTC
NA	NA	TRBJ2-7	TRBV15	CATSRGPGQSSYEQYF	TGTGCCACCAGCAGAGGACCAGGGCAGTCTTCCTACGAGCAGTACTTC
NA	NA	TRBJ2-7	TRBV30	CAWTTGGLSYEQYF	TGTGCCTGGACGACTGGTGGATTATCCTACGAGCAGTACTTC
TRBD1	NA	TRBJ1-6	TRBV28	CASRATGGQRSPLHF	TGTGCCAGCAGGGCCACAGGGGGCCAGCGTTCACCCCTCCACTTT
TRBD2	NA	TRBJ2-1	TRBV7-2	CASSPSGRAVFF	TGTGCCAGCAGCCCCAGCGGGAGGGCCGTATTCTTC
NA	NA	TRBJ1-2	TRBV7-9	CASSLAVVRGEAEGYTF	TGTGCCAGCAGCTTAGCTGTTGTCAGGGGCGAAGCGGAGGGCTACACCTTC
NA	NA	TRBJ2-1	TRBV11-2	CAGGPAGNSYNEQFF	TGTGCCGGCGGACCGGCCGGGAACTCCTACAATGAGCAGTTCTTC
TRBD2	NA	TRBJ2-5	TRBV27	CASSSHPHGLAGSGETQYF	TGTGCCAGCAGTTCCCACCCCCACGGACTAGCGGGAAGTGGGGAGACCCAGTACTTC
NA	once	TRBJ1-2	TRBV7-9	CASSLLGGDGLGYTF	TGTGCCAGCAGCTTATTGGGAGGGGACGGGCTCGGCTACACCTTC
TRBD1	once	TRBJ1-2	TRBV7-8	CASSGRTGLGYDGYTF	TGTGCCAGCAGCGGGAGGACAGGACTGGGGTATGATGGCTACACCTTC
NA	once	TRBJ2-7	TRBV5-4	CASSSPTTHYEQYF	TGTGCCAGCAGCTCCCCGACTACGCACTACGAGCAGTACTTC
TRBD1	NA	TRBJ2-2	TRBV5-5	CASSPRTGTGELFF	TGTGCCAGCAGCCCCCGGACAGGCACCGGGGAGCTGTTTTTT
NA	NA	TRBJ2-1	TRBV6-5	CASTKKVAGYNEQFF	TGTGCCAGCACCAAGAAAGTCGCGGGGTACAATGAGCAGTTCTTC
NA	once	TRBJ2-5	TRBV6-5	CASSYAGPRETQYF	TGTGCCAGCAGTTACGCCGGTCCTCGGGAGACCCAGTACTTC
NA	NA	TRBJ2-1	TRBV5-1	CASSLAGGASNNEQFF	TGCGCCAGCAGCTTGGCAGGAGGGGCGAGCAACAATGAGCAGTTCTTC
NA	few	TRBJ1-2	TRBV12-2	CASNQGPPFF	TGTGCAAGTAATCAGGGTCCGCCCTTCTTC
TRBD1	once	TRBJ1-1	TRBV27	CAAGTGGAPNTEAFF	TGTGCCGCCGGGACAGGGGGCGCCCCGAACACTGAAGCTTTCTTT
TRBD1	NA	TRBJ1-1	TRBV10-3	CAISERGPTEAFF	TGTGCCATCAGCGAGAGGGGGCCCACTGAAGCTTTCTTT
TRBD1	once	TRBJ2-5	TRBV11-2	CASSLLGGYDETQYF	TGTGCCAGCAGCTTATTAGGGGGCTACGACGAGACCCAGTACTTC
TRBD1	once	TRBJ1-6	TRBV30	CACARDRDNSPLHF	TGTGCCTGTGCCCGGGACAGAGATAATTCACCCCTCCACTTT
TRBD2	NA	TRBJ2-7	TRBV11-2	CASSLTSGGYEQYF	TGTGCCAGCAGCCTGACTAGCGGGGGGTACGAGCAGTACTTC
TRBD1	NA	TRBJ1-4	TRBV12-3/TRBV12-4	CASSDRGGEKLFF	TGTGCCAGCAGCGACAGGGGGGGGGAAAAACTGTTTTTT
NA	NA	TRBJ2-3	TRBV2	CASSLGPIDPDTQYF	TGTGCCAGCAGTCTGGGGCCTATAGACCCAGATACGCAGTATTTT
NA	NA	TRBJ2-3	TRBV6-6	CASSPPGRLDTQYF	TGTGCCAGCAGCCCTCCAGGCCGATTGGATACGCAGTATTTT
NA	NA	TRBJ2-7	TRBV4-1	CASSLGYAGSQYF	TGCGCCAGCAGCCTCGGATACGCCGGGTCCCAGTACTTC
TRBD2	NA	TRBJ2-3	TRBV6-2/TRBV6-3	CASSDSGSPPDTQYF	TGTGCCAGCAGTGACAGCGGGAGCCCTCCAGATACGCAGTATTTT